Listed below are T cell receptor beta chains from one sample, sequenced in a study of CD8 T cells in ankylosing spondylitis. TCRdb used MiXCR to reprocess the 5' RACE reads, holding one entry per CDR3 protein. This table holds about 340,000 distinct CDR3 sequences, roughly 14% found once. The specimen was blood, either unsorted or a sorted T cell fraction (not recorded which). The receptors originated from a male donor with ankylosing spondylitis or in good health (not recorded which). Both conserved end residues are part of each CDR3. A D gene is named only where the DNA matches it firmly. Where a row states a size, it is once, few, many or the class of an expanded clone; other rows omit it.

>TRBV7-2|.|TRBJ2-3|TRBD1
TGTGCCAGTTTGACAGGGGGCCACACAGATACGCAGTATTTT
CASLTGGHTDTQYF
>TRBV7-2|many|TRBJ2-7|.
TGTGCCACGTCCCTCGATGTATCCTACGAGCAGTACTTC
CATSLDVSYEQYF
>TRBV5-1|.|TRBJ2-7|TRBD1
TGCGCCAGCAGCCAAGGGACAGGGAGGCACGAGCAGTACTTC
CASSQGTGRHEQYF
>TRBV5-1|.|TRBJ2-1|TRBD2
TGCGCCAGCCGTTCTCTAGGGACTAGCAACAATGAGCAGTTCTTC
CASRSLGTSNNEQFF
>TRBV6-5|few|TRBJ1-1|.
TGTGCCAGCAGTTACGATAGGGTACGGATCGGCACTGAAGCTTTCTTT
CASSYDRVRIGTEAFF
>TRBV4-2|many|TRBJ1-5|TRBD1
TGTGCCAGCAGCCAAGATGAGGGGGCCAGTCAGCCCCAGCATTTT
CASSQDEGASQPQHF
>TRBV5-1|.|TRBJ2-2|.
TGCGCCAGCAGCCCGGGATACGCGAACACCGGGGAGCTGTTTTTT
CASSPGYANTGELFF
>TRBV6-5|.|TRBJ2-5|.
TGTGCCAGCAGTTACTCGGCAGTCCAAGAGACCCAGTACTTC
CASSYSAVQETQYF
>TRBV6-5|few|TRBJ1-4|.
TGTGCCAGCTCAAGGTCGGGGGAAAAACTGTTTTTT
CASSRSGEKLFF
>TRBV29-1|.|TRBJ1-1|TRBD1
TGCAGCGCCGGGACAGCTATGAACACTGAAGCTTTCTTT
CSAGTAMNTEAFF
>TRBV5-1|few|TRBJ2-3|TRBD2
TGCGCCAGCAGCTTGACGGGACTAGCAGATACGCAGTATTTT
CASSLTGLADTQYF
>TRBV10-1|.|TRBJ2-2|.
TGCGCCAGCTCCGGGGTCACCGGGGAGCTGTTTTTT
CASSGVTGELFF
>TRBV20-1|.|TRBJ2-2|.
TGCAGTGCTAGGGCAGGGGTGTACGCCGGGGAGCTGTTTTTT
CSARAGVYAGELFF
>TRBV7-9|few|TRBJ1-1|.
TGTGCCAGCAGCTCTTCAGGGGCTGGGGGCACTGAAGCTTTCTTT
CASSSSGAGGTEAFF